The clone carrying this TCR beta chain has just a few counts. The antigen remains undetermined. Template-switch 5'RACE cDNA synthesis added a 10-nucleotide unique molecular identifier. Every sequencing run gave over 200 million TCR-beta sequences, taken from 15-18 subjects. TCRdb re-derived calls from the 5' RACE reads in MiXCR, one entry per CDR3 protein. The repertoire holds roughly 21,000 distinct CDR3 sequences, 17% seen once, with roughly 7% in the top ten. The sample originates from a study of neurological immune-mediated disorders. As for the study in general: Within the group of approximately 35 multiple sclerosis patients, around 30 were relapsing-remitting, while 3 were secondary progressive.

General observations from the study: The multiple sclerosis repertoire cluster was not associated with any clinical or MRI feature.

Germline values: CDR1 SGHRS, CDR2 YFSETQ. The ends were cut back, 4 bases at V and 5 bases at J, with 18 bases in the middle. This CDR3 is built from 15 residues. The sample was CD8+ T cells from blood. The receptor was derived from a woman under 30 with multiple sclerosis. This sequence joins TRBV5-1 and TRBJ2-5; D is unclear. For the CDR3, the DNA is TGCGCCAGCAGCATCCGACTGGATCGGGTTGAGACCCAGTACTTC. Translation gives CASSIRLDRVETQYF. The variable domain in full, with the rest retrieved from reference TRBV5-1 and TRBJ2-5, is KAGVTQTPRYLIKTRGQQVTLSCSPISGHRSVSWYQQTPGQGLQFLFEYFSETQRNKGNFPGRFSGRQFSNSRSEMNVSTLELGDSALYLCASSIRLDRVETQYFGPGTRLLVL.